A selection of T cell receptor beta chains follows, all from one sample in a study of CD8+CD57+ T cells in acquired aplastic anemia. TCRdb reprocessed the reads via MiXCR and lists one record per CDR3 protein. This sample yields roughly 180,000 distinct CDR3 sequences, of which less than 65% are seen a single time; about 42% belongs to the top ten. The sample taken for sequencing was sorted CD4+, CD8+, or CD8+CD57+ T cells (not recorded which) from PBMCs. The receptors here all came from a human donor with aplastic anemia. Both conserved end residues are part of each CDR3.

J | V | CDR3
TRBJ1-1 | TRBV19 | CASSPGTGRDSEAFF
TRBJ1-2 | TRBV7-2 | CASSSGATSLGYGYTF
TRBJ2-1 | TRBV7-2 | CASSLDLPPIYNEQFF
TRBJ2-6 | TRBV20-1 | CSGGGTSISGANVLTF
TRBJ1-1 | TRBV7-2 | CASSSGGQMNTEAFF
TRBJ2-7 | TRBV20-1 | CSAREGTSNEQYF
TRBJ1-6 | TRBV7-2 | CASSLGYQSPLHF
TRBJ1-6 | TRBV9 | CASSDGDQSSPLHF
TRBJ2-3 | TRBV4-1 | CASSQPNGDTQYF
TRBJ2-7 | TRBV7-2 | CASSADRGRTYEQYF
TRBJ2-1 | TRBV20-1 | CSADEPGSFGEQFF
TRBJ1-6 | TRBV2 | CASSVAGVGSPLHF
TRBJ2-2 | TRBV15 | CATSRLAGGMLGTGELFF
TRBJ1-6 | TRBV19 | CAIGDTVNSPLHF
TRBJ1-2 | TRBV12-3/TRBV12-4 | CASSFGVYGYTF
TRBJ2-1 | TRBV19 | CASSGGRGDAWEQFF